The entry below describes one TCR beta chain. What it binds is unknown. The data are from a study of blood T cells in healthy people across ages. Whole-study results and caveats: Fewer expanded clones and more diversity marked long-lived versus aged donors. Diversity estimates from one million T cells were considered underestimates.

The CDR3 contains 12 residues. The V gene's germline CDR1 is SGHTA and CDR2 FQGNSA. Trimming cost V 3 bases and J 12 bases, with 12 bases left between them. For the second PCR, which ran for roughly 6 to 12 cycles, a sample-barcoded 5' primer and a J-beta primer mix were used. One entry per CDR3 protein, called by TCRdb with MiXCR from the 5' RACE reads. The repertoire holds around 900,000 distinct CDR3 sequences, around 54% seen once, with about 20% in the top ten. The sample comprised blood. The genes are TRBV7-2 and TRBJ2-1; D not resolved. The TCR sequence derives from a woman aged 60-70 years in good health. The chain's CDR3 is CASSFGSYGQFF. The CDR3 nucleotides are TGTGCCAGCAGCTTCGGTTCGTATGGGCAGTTCTTC. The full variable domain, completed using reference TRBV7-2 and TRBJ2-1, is GAGVSQSPSNKVTEKGKDVELRCDPISGHTALYWYRQSLGQGLEFLIYFQGNSAPDKSGLPSDRFSAERTGGSVSTLTIQRTQQEDSAVYLCASSFGSYGQFFGPGTRLTVL.